This T cell receptor beta chain was retrieved from a study of T-cell memory formation after mild COVID-19. Across the study: Largely donor-specific sequence clusters came from a couple of donors.

The CDR3 spans 15 residues. V lost 1 base to trimming and J lost 1 base, with 10 bases between them. One entry per CDR3 protein results from TCRdb running MiXCR on the 5' RACE reads. The sample holds about 150,000 distinct CDR3 sequences, over 10% seen once. This clonotype has only a few counts. The specimen sequenced was PBMCs or a T cell subset sorted from them (not recorded which). This TCR was recovered from a man aged 18 to 29 who had mild COVID-19 (a few samples of this study predate the infection). Cell type and time point are not known. V usage is TRBV12-3 or TRBV12-4 and J usage is TRBJ1-2; D perhaps matches TRBD1 (6 bases). CDR3 sequence reads: CASSLDRGGNYGYTF. CDR3 nucleotides: TGTGCCAGCAGTTTAGACAGAGGGGGTAACTATGGCTACACCTTC.